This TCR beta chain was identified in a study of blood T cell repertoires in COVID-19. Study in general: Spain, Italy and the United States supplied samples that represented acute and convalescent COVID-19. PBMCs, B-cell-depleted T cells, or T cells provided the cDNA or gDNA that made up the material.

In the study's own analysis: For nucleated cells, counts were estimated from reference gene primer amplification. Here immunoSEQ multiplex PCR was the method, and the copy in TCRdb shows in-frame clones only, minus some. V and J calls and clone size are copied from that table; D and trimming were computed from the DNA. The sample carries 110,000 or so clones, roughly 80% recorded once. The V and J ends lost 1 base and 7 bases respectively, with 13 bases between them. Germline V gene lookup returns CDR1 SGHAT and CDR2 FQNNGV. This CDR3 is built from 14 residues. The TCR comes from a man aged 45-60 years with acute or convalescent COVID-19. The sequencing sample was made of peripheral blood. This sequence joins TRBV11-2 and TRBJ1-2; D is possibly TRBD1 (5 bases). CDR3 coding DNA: TGTGCCAGCAGCTTAGGTACGGGCGGGGCTGGCTACACCTTC. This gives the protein CASSLGTGGAGYTF.